This T cell receptor beta chain was identified during a study of blood T cells in healthy people across ages. With respect to this clonotype: Its antigen is still unknown.

Overall study results and limits: Diversity of TCR beta per million T cells declined in a roughly linear way with age. Expanded clonotype changes were possibly confounded by unknown donor CMV status.

This CDR3 contains 17 residues. The V gene's germline CDR1 is LGHNA and CDR2 YNFKEQ. Trimming cost V 3 bases and J 4 bases; bases outside gene matches: 12. The study recruited healthy Caucasian donors from Russia who were aged about 6 to 90. Primers used in a second PCR of about 7 to 11 cycles were a sample-barcoded 5' primer and a J-beta primer mix. TCRdb ran MiXCR on the 5' RACE reads and lists one entry per CDR3 protein. The sample shows some 1,500,000 distinct CDR3 sequences, 35% to 45% of them seen only once. Material: blood. J is TRBJ2-7 and V is TRBV4-2; 10 bases agree with TRBD2. The TCR comes from a woman between 18 and 29 years old in good health. CDR3 region: CASSQAASGSGEYEQYF. For the CDR3, the DNA is TGTGCCAGCAGCCAGGCGGCTAGCGGGAGTGGGGAGTACGAGCAGTACTTC.